This T cell receptor beta chain was recorded in a study of shared clonotypes between healthy human individuals. Study-level findings and limits: Relative to their counterparts shared across all four donors, non-shared clonotypes exhibited diminished generation probabilities.

The table lists this clone with a count of one. Its antigen is still unknown. The CDR3 runs to 16 residues. Germline CDR1 SEHNR, CDR2 FQNEAQ (reference sequence). V gave up 2 bases and J gave up 0 bases, with 14 bases separating them. Generated by immunoSEQ multiplex PCR, the TCRdb table keeps only in-frame clones and is missing some. The sample has approximately 1,500,000 clones, 96% seen once. This receptor was identified in a man between 25 and 39 years old in good health. The sample consisted of naive CD4+ T cells sorted from blood. This sample's subset: CD45RA+ positively selected. The rearrangement joins TRBV7-9 to TRBJ2-7, with D possibly called TRBD1 or TRBD2 (7 bases each). In nucleotides, the CDR3 is TGTGCCAGCAGCTTAAGTACAGGGGACTACTCCTACGAGCAGTACTTC. Translated, it gives CASSLSTGDYSYEQYF.